This T cell receptor beta chain was obtained from a study of blood T cell dynamics during melanoma immunotherapy. The method was immunoSEQ multiplex PCR; TCRdb's version includes in-frame clones alone and lacks a portion of them. The data contain approximately 11,000 clones, roughly 80% of them singletons. CDR1 and CDR2 from the germline V gene are GTSNPN and SVGIG (reference sequence). CDR3 length equals 16 residues. V trimming: 7 bases; J trimming: 2 bases; junction bases outside the gene matches: 12. This clone was observed a handful of times. Sample time point: week 3, after first cycle of checkpoint inhibitor.

The sequencing used blood, collected from a patient treated with checkpoint blockade. This sequence originates from a human donor with melanoma. The chain employs TRBV30 and TRBJ1-3, with 9 positions matching TRBD1. Here the CDR3 reads CALNRDRVSTGNTIYF. The CDR3 DNA reads as TGTGCCTTGAACCGGGACAGGGTATCAACTGGAAACACCATATATTTT.